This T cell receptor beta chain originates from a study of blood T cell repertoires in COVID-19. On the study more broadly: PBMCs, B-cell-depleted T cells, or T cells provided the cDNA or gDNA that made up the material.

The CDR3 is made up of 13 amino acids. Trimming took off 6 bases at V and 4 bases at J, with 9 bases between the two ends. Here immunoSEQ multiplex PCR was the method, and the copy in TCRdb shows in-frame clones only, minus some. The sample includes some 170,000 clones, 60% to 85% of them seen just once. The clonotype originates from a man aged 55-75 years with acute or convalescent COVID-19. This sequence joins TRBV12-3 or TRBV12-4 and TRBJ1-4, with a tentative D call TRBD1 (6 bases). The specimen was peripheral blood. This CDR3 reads CASRQGLNEKLFF. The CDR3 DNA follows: TGTGCCAGCAGACAGGGCCTTAATGAAAAACTGTTTTTT.